The 14 T cell receptor beta chains below all came from one sample that was sequenced in a study of shared clonotypes between healthy human individuals. TCRdb's table, derived via immunoSEQ multiplex PCR, lists solely in-frame clones and lacks some. This sample has roughly 520,000 clones, with roughly 95% found just once. Sequencing was done on a sample of naive CD4+ T cells sorted from blood. As to subset: CD45RA+ positively selected. The origin of the receptors is a woman younger than 45 in good health.

This sequence joins TRBV6-1 and TRBJ2-7; 10 nucleotides line up with TRBD2. The CDR3 is 19 amino acids. Germline values: CDR1 MNHNS, CDR2 SASEGT. V trimming: 1 base; J trimming: 0 bases; junction bases outside the gene matches: 12. CDR3 protein: CASSEEKLRLAGLSYEQYF. DNA for the CDR3: TGTGCCAGCAGTGAAGAAAAATTAAGACTAGCGGGCCTCTCCTACGAGCAGTACTTC.

The J gene is TRBJ1-4, the V gene TRBV28; 7 bases line up with TRBD1. Trimming cost V 5 bases and J 5 bases; bases outside gene matches: 5. The CDR3 spans 14 residues. Germline assignment: CDR1 MDHEN and CDR2 SYDVKM. The CDR3 coding sequence is TGTGCCAGCAGTCTCTCAGGGGGGAATGAAAAACTGTTTTTT. Amino acids: CASSLSGGNEKLFF. The whole variable domain, remainder taken from reference TRBV28 and TRBJ1-4, is DVKVTQSSRYLVKRTGEKVFLECVQDMDHENMFWYRQDPGLGLRLIYFSYDVKMKEKGDIPEGYSVSREKKERFSLILESASTNQTSMYLCASSLSGGNEKLFFGSGTQLSVL.

V usage is TRBV4-1 and J usage is TRBJ2-1, with D possibly matching TRBD2 (5 bases). This CDR3 spans 15 amino acids. Germline V gene data show CDR1 as MGHRA and CDR2 as YSYEKL. Between the trimmed V and J ends, which lost 3 bases and 2 bases, there was a span of 11 bases. The chain's CDR3 is CASSQSWGAYNEQFF. As DNA, the CDR3 is TGCGCCAGCAGCCAGAGCTGGGGAGCCTACAATGAGCAGTTCTTC.

The V and J genes are TRBV5-1 and TRBJ2-7; tentatively, D is TRBD1 or TRBD2 (5 bases each). Germline-derived CDR1 and CDR2 are SGHRS and YFSETQ. The CDR3 length is 14 residues. Trimming removed 0 bases from V and 7 bases from J, with 14 bases in between. As DNA, the CDR3 is TGCGCCAGCAGCTTGGGGGGGTCCAGAGAGGAGCAGTACTTC. Protein sequence: CASSLGGSREEQYF.

The chain employs TRBV25-1 and TRBJ2-7; possibly TRBD2 for D (6 bases). The CDR3 sequence is 15 residues long. Trimming shortened V by 3 bases and J by 7 bases, and 19 bases separated the two germline ends. Germline CDR1 and CDR2: MGHDK and SYGVNS. CDR3 sequence: CASSEEGPGTGEQYF. In nucleotides, the CDR3 is TGTGCCAGCAGTGAGGAGGGCCCCGGCACGGGTGAGCAGTACTTC.

This chain joins TRBV2 and TRBJ2-2; D uncertain. Germline CDR1 reads SNHLY; CDR2 reads FYNNEI. The V end was cut by 1 base, the J end by 1 base, with 1 base between. The CDR3 spans 13 residues. The CDR3 spells CASSEENTGELFF. CDR3 sequence (DNA): TGTGCCAGCAGTGAAGAGAACACCGGGGAGCTGTTTTTT. The full variable domain, in which reference TRBV2 and TRBJ2-2 provide the parts outside the CDR3, is EPEVTQTPSHQVTQMGQEVILRCVPISNHLYFYWYRQILGQKVEFLVSFYNNEISEKSEIFDDQFSVERPDGSNFTLKIRSTKLEDSAMYFCASSEENTGELFFGEGSRLTVL.

V usage is TRBV25-1 and J usage is TRBJ2-3; D is possibly TRBD1 (5 bases). Germline V gene lookup returns CDR1 MGHDK and CDR2 SYGVNS. The CDR3 spans 15 residues. Trimming took off 6 bases at V and 0 bases at J, with 13 bases between the two ends. This CDR3 reads CASSSRVGSTDTQYF. The DNA for the CDR3 is TGTGCCAGCAGCTCCAGGGTAGGAAGCACAGATACGCAGTATTTT.

V is TRBV11-2 and J is TRBJ2-7; TRBD2 agrees at 12 bases. The V segment lost 5 bases and the J segment 3 bases; nucleotides outside the gene matches: 5. CDR1 is SGHAT, CDR2 FQNNGV, per germline. This CDR3 region has 15 residues. For the CDR3, the DNA is TGTGCCAGCAGCCCGACTAGCGGGAGCGTCTACGAGCAGTACTTC. Translated: CASSPTSGSVYEQYF.

With respect to this clone: The sample holds other DNA sequences that translate to the same CDR3. This rearrangement joins TRBV29-1 to TRBJ2-6; no reliable D call. CDR3 size: 13 residues. The V end was cut by 3 bases, the J end by 0 bases, with 3 bases between. Germline CDR1 is SQVTM and CDR2 is ANQGSEA. CDR3 sequence: CSVDSSGANVLTF. CDR3 DNA sequence: TGCAGCGTTGACTCCTCTGGGGCCAACGTCCTGACTTTC.

The rearrangement uses TRBV18 and TRBJ1-1, with TRBD1 matching over 10 bases. Germline CDR1 is KGHSH and CDR2 is LQKENI. With 1 base clipped from V and 0 bases from J, the junction kept 8 bases outside the gene matches. The CDR3 covers 18 residues. DNA of the CDR3: TGTGCCAGCTCACCACGGTCGGGACAGGGGCCCCTGAACACTGAAGCTTTCTTT. This sequence encodes CASSPRSGQGPLNTEAFF.

The chain combines TRBV19 with TRBJ2-1; 14 bases are a match to TRBD2. The germline CDR1 and CDR2 sequences are LNHDA and SQIVND (reference sequence). Trimming cost V 7 bases and J 0 bases; bases outside gene matches: 8. This CDR3 is 18 amino acids long. DNA for the CDR3: TGTGCCAGTATGGGACTAGCGGGAGCCCAGCACTCCTACAATGAGCAGTTCTTC. Its translation is CASMGLAGAQHSYNEQFF.

This sequence joins TRBV5-1 and TRBJ2-5; 9 bases are a match to TRBD1. This CDR3 is built from 15 residues. Germline-derived CDR1 and CDR2 are SGHRS and YFSETQ. After removal of 0 bases from V and 3 bases from J, the junction contained 3 bases not matched to a gene. The CDR3 DNA follows: TGCGCCAGCAGCTTGGGGACAGGGGAGAAAGAGACCCAGTACTTC. Translation: CASSLGTGEKETQYF.

This chain joins TRBV15 and TRBJ2-7; possible D gene TRBD2, 5 bases. The CDR3 loop spans 16 amino acids. The germline CDR1 and CDR2 sequences are LNHNV and YYDKDF (reference sequence). Trimming pared 5 bases from V and 1 base from J, leaving 18 bases between. CDR3 sequence: CATSPGRRTGSYEQYF. Here the CDR3 DNA reads TGTGCCACCAGCCCGGGCCGCCGGACGGGGTCCTACGAGCAGTACTTC.

This chain joins TRBV11-2 and TRBJ2-5, with 8 bases matching TRBD1. Trimming removed 5 bases from V and 4 bases from J; junction bases left unmatched: 15. This CDR3 spans 17 amino acids. Germline V gene sequence: CDR1 SGHAT, CDR2 FQNNGV. CDR3 nucleotides: TGTGCCAGCAGCAAGGACCCTACAGGGGGTTTGGGAGAGACCCAGTACTTC. It codes for CASSKDPTGGLGETQYF.